This is a list of T cell receptor beta chains from one sample in a study of blood T cells in healthy people across ages. TCRdb passed the 5' RACE reads through MiXCR, listing each CDR3 protein once. The sample includes about 930,000 distinct CDR3 sequences, under 35% seen only once; the top ten take about 9.4%. The data also belong to a second study, concerning T cells of mothers and their children.

The sample comprised blood. These receptor sequences come from a woman in her thirties or forties in good health. CDR3s include the opening cysteine and the closing phenylalanine or tryptophan. A D gene is named only where the DNA matches it firmly. Clone size, where shown, is once, few, many, or a class for clones that have expanded.

V gene	D gene	J gene	clone size	CDR3 length	CDR3 protein	CDR3 DNA
TRBV9	TRBD1	TRBJ1-2	few	15	CASSVDVTGVYGYTF	TGTGCCAGCAGCGTAGATGTGACAGGGGTCTATGGCTACACCTTC
TRBV12-3/TRBV12-4	.	TRBJ1-5	few	15	CASSLTPDGNQPQHF	TGTGCCAGCAGTTTAACCCCGGACGGGAATCAGCCCCAGCATTTT
TRBV6-2/TRBV6-3	TRBD2	TRBJ2-1	.	11	CASNQGTTEFF	TGTGCCAGCAACCAAGGGACTACGGAGTTCTTC
TRBV4-3	.	TRBJ2-7	few	15	CASSTGVEGTYEQYF	TGCGCCAGCAGCACAGGAGTCGAGGGGACCTACGAGCAGTACTTC
TRBV28	TRBD1	TRBJ1-5	many	17	CASSSPGTGGGNQPQHF	TGTGCCAGCAGTTCCCCCGGGACAGGGGGTGGCAATCAGCCCCAGCATTTT
TRBV11-1	.	TRBJ1-2	few	15	CASRSSREANYGYTF	TGTGCCAGCAGGTCGAGCAGGGAAGCTAACTATGGCTACACCTTC
TRBV28	.	TRBJ1-2	few	13	CASSLQQGRGYTF	TGTGCCAGCAGTTTACAACAGGGCAGGGGCTACACCTTC
TRBV4-1	TRBD1	TRBJ2-7	few	14	CASSLTGELYEQYF	TGCGCCAGCAGCCTAACAGGGGAGTTGTACGAGCAGTACTTC
TRBV28	.	TRBJ1-4	few	16	CASSLTDSPTNEKLFF	TGTGCCAGCAGCCTAACGGACAGCCCAACTAATGAAAAACTGTTTTTT
TRBV11-2	TRBD1	TRBJ1-6	.	17	CASSSYSAGTGGSPLHF	TGTGCCAGCAGCTCCTACTCGGCCGGGACAGGAGGTTCACCCCTCCACTTT
TRBV10-3	TRBD1	TRBJ1-1	many	14	CAISDWDRDTEAFF	TGTGCCATCAGTGATTGGGACAGGGACACTGAAGCTTTCTTT
TRBV30	.	TRBJ1-4	.	15	CAWSVIGRLNEKLFF	TGTGCCTGGAGTGTTATTGGACGCCTTAATGAAAAACTGTTTTTT
TRBV27	.	TRBJ1-2	.	15	CASSLSGRGAYGYTF	TGTGCCAGCAGTTTATCGGGCCGGGGGGCGTATGGCTACACCTTC
TRBV11-2	.	TRBJ2-1	many	17	CASSLVWSLFTYNEQFF	TGTGCCAGCAGCTTAGTATGGTCCCTCTTTACCTACAATGAGCAGTTCTTC
TRBV7-9	.	TRBJ1-6	.	11	CANDPNSPLHF	TGTGCCAACGATCCTAATTCACCCCTCCACTTT
TRBV20-1	TRBD2	TRBJ2-1	many	15	CSAPGTSGTYNEQFF	TGCAGTGCCCCCGGGACTAGCGGTACCTACAATGAGCAGTTCTTC
TRBV25-1	TRBD1	TRBJ2-7	.	14	CASSEIAGGYEQYF	TGTGCCAGCAGTGAAATTGCAGGGGGCTACGAGCAGTACTTC
TRBV2	TRBD1	TRBJ1-1	.	16	CASSEGVGGPNTEAFF	TGTGCCAGCAGTGAAGGGGTAGGGGGCCCGAACACTGAAGCTTTCTTT
TRBV20-1	TRBD2	TRBJ2-5	few	16	CSARDLTSGGLETQYF	TGCAGTGCTAGAGATTTGACTAGCGGGGGCCTCGAGACCCAGTACTTC
TRBV11-1	.	TRBJ2-3	.	11	CATRNTDTQYF	TGTGCCACCCGGAACACGGATACGCAGTATTTT
TRBV4-3	.	TRBJ1-1	.	16	CASSQDRAASRAEAFF	TGCGCCAGCAGCCAAGATCGGGCGGCCTCGCGGGCTGAAGCTTTCTTT
TRBV3-1	TRBD2	TRBJ2-4	.	15	CASSRGGAAVNIQYF	TGTGCCAGCAGCCGCGGGGGGGCGGCGGTGAACATTCAGTACTTC
TRBV5-5	.	TRBJ1-1	once	16	CASSSYYGRERTEAFF	TGTGCCAGCAGCTCGTACTACGGCAGGGAGAGGACTGAAGCTTTCTTT
TRBV29-1	TRBD1	TRBJ2-2	.	15	CSVDGTGSNTGELFF	TGCAGCGTGGACGGGACAGGATCGAACACCGGGGAGCTGTTTTTT
TRBV4-1	.	TRBJ2-7	.	14	CASSPLGRTYEQYF	TGCGCCAGCAGCCCACTAGGGAGGACCTACGAGCAGTACTTC
TRBV5-1	.	TRBJ2-7	few	15	CASSVSPGIPYEQYF	TGCGCCAGCAGCGTTTCCCCCGGGATCCCCTACGAGCAGTACTTC
TRBV5-1	.	TRBJ2-2	few	15	CASSLEGGNTGELFF	TGCGCCAGCAGCTTGGAAGGAGGAAACACCGGGGAGCTGTTTTTT
TRBV7-2	TRBD2	TRBJ2-5	.	15	CASASGGARGETQYF	TGTGCCAGTGCTAGCGGGGGGGCGAGAGGGGAGACCCAGTACTTC
TRBV25-1	TRBD1	TRBJ2-7	few	14	CASSDPGQRYEQYF	TGTGCCAGCAGTGACCCGGGACAGCGCTACGAGCAGTACTTC
TRBV20-1	.	TRBJ1-5	few	15	CSARDAGVGNQPQHF	TGCAGTGCTAGAGATGCAGGGGTGGGTAATCAGCCCCAGCATTTT
TRBV5-1	TRBD1	TRBJ1-1	.	14	CASSSLQGGTEAFF	TGCGCCAGCAGCAGCTTACAGGGGGGCACTGAAGCTTTCTTT
TRBV6-5	.	TRBJ1-6	few	16	CVSRKGTQAPNSPLHF	TGTGTCAGCAGAAAAGGGACACAGGCCCCCAATTCACCCCTCCACTTT
TRBV3-1	.	TRBJ1-2	many	15	CASSRGDSNNYGYTF	TGTGCCAGCAGCCGTGGGGACTCCAATAACTATGGCTACACCTTC
TRBV28	TRBD1	TRBJ1-5	.	19	CASSPGQGELFYSNQPQHF	TGTGCCAGCAGTCCGGGACAGGGAGAACTTTTCTATAGCAATCAGCCCCAGCATTTT
TRBV4-3	.	TRBJ2-5	.	14	CASGPDRQGKTQYF	TGCGCCAGCGGCCCTGACAGACAAGGGAAGACCCAGTACTTC
TRBV10-3	TRBD2	TRBJ2-7	.	17	CAISDTTSGGSSYEQYF	TGTGCCATCAGTGACACCACTAGCGGGGGGAGCTCCTACGAGCAGTACTTC
TRBV6-2/TRBV6-3	.	TRBJ2-3	.	16	CASSYSRVIGTDTQYF	TGTGCCAGCAGTTACTCGAGGGTTATTGGCACAGATACGCAGTATTTT
TRBV7-2	TRBD2	TRBJ2-1	once	16	CASSLLAGSTYNEQFF	TGTGCCAGCAGCTTACTAGCGGGGTCTACCTACAATGAGCAGTTCTTC
TRBV20-1	TRBD2	TRBJ2-1	.	16	CSARDLLAGAAREQFF	TGCAGTGCTAGAGACCTACTAGCGGGAGCAGCCCGGGAGCAGTTCTTC
TRBV20-1	TRBD2	TRBJ2-7	few	17	CSARDLSSGASSYEQYF	TGCAGTGCTAGAGATTTGTCTAGCGGGGCTAGCTCCTACGAGCAGTACTTC
TRBV12-3/TRBV12-4	TRBD1	TRBJ1-1	many	13	CASSYTGGTEAFF	TGTGCCAGCAGTTACACAGGGGGCACTGAAGCTTTCTTT
TRBV20-1	.	TRBJ1-5	.	15	CSARAWGGLGQPQHF	TGCAGTGCTAGAGCATGGGGGGGGCTTGGTCAGCCCCAGCATTTT
TRBV4-3	.	TRBJ1-1	.	15	CASSQDGGSDTEAFF	TGCGCCAGCAGCCAAGATGGGGGGTCGGACACTGAAGCTTTCTTT
TRBV3-1	TRBD1	TRBJ2-3	.	17	CASSQDLRDRGTDTQYF	TGTGCCAGCAGCCAAGATCTGCGGGACAGGGGCACAGATACGCAGTATTTT
TRBV28	.	TRBJ2-5	.	12	CVSRDPEEAQYF	TGTGTCAGCCGGGACCCTGAAGAGGCCCAGTACTTC
TRBV28	.	TRBJ1-1	once	11	CASQRGVEAFF	TGTGCCAGCCAAAGAGGAGTTGAAGCTTTCTTT
TRBV28	.	TRBJ1-5	few	16	CASSTPSTEYNQPQHF	TGTGCCAGCAGTACTCCCTCGACCGAATACAATCAGCCCCAGCATTTT
TRBV30	.	TRBJ2-7	.	14	CAWRLSTDYYEQYF	TGTGCCTGGAGATTATCGACAGACTACTACGAGCAGTACTTC
TRBV27	.	TRBJ1-5	medium-sized	15	CASSLSGWGPQPQHF	TGTGCCAGCAGTTTATCGGGTTGGGGACCTCAGCCCCAGCATTTT
TRBV6-5	.	TRBJ2-7	many	15	CASTLGVGPSYEQYF	TGTGCCAGCACCCTGGGGGTAGGACCATCTTACGAGCAGTACTTC
TRBV3-1	TRBD2	TRBJ2-7	many	12	CASSHSGGEQYF	TGTGCCAGCAGCCACTCGGGGGGCGAGCAGTACTTC
TRBV5-1	.	TRBJ2-3	.	17	CASSLGGGLPSTDTQYF	TGCGCCAGCAGCTTGGGGGGTGGTCTCCCTAGCACAGATACGCAGTATTTT
TRBV4-1	.	TRBJ2-3	few	19	CASSRNPRWGYGSTDTQYF	TGCGCCAGCAGCCGTAATCCAAGGTGGGGGTATGGAAGCACAGATACGCAGTATTTT
TRBV7-2	.	TRBJ2-3	few	14	CASSPGTTIDTQYF	TGTGCCAGCAGCCCCGGGACCACCATAGATACGCAGTATTTT
TRBV29-1	.	TRBJ2-6	.	15	CSVDSGVSGANVLTF	TGCAGCGTTGACAGTGGGGTCTCCGGGGCCAACGTCCTGACTTTC
TRBV20-1	.	TRBJ1-2	many	11	CSGKGSYGYTF	TGTAGCGGCAAGGGCTCCTATGGCTACACCTTC
TRBV14	.	TRBJ1-1	.	13	CASSHGGNTEAFF	TGTGCCAGCAGCCACGGGGGTAACACTGAAGCTTTCTTT
TRBV25-1	.	TRBJ2-7	.	10	CASGANKQYF	TGTGCCAGCGGGGCGAATAAGCAGTACTTC